This T cell receptor beta chain was identified in a study of Graves' ophthalmopathy and Graves' hyperthyroidism. Ten or more counts support this clonotype. V shed 8 bases and J shed 2 bases, with 13 bases lying between them. Germline loops: CDR1 MNHEY, CDR2 SVGAGI. The CDR3 runs 14 residues. Amplified material comprised TCR beta CDR3 regions derived from RNA transcripts. Scientists carried out first-round RT-PCR using HTBI primers and then a second-round multiplex PCR. TCRdb reprocessed the multiplex PCR reads with MiXCR, giving one entry per CDR3 protein. The sample includes under 250,000 distinct CDR3 sequences, over 25% of them seen just once. Excluded: other autoimmune disease, uncontrolled infection, pregnancy or lactation. The authors isolated PBMCs from 9.5 to 10 ml of fresh peripheral blood.

V is TRBV6-5 and J is TRBJ1-5, with D unclear. This receptor was obtained from a man aged 45-65 years with Graves' ophthalmopathy. Sequencing was carried out using peripheral blood. The CDR3: CASDLGYGNQPQHF. CDR3 DNA: TGTGCCAGCGACTTAGGGTATGGCAATCAGCCCCAGCATTTT.